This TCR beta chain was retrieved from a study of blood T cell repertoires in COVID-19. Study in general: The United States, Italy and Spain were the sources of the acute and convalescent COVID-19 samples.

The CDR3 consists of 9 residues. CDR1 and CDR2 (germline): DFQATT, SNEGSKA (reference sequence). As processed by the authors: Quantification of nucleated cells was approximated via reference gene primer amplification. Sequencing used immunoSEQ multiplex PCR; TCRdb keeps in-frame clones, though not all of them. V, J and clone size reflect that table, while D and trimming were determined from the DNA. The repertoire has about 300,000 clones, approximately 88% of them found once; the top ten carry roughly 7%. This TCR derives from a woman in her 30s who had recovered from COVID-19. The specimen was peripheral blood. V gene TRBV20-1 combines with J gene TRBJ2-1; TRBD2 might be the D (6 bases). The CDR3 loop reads CSAGYEQFF. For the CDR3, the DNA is TGCAGCGCGGGGTACGAGCAGTTCTTC.